The T cell receptor (beta chain) under discussion was sequenced for a study of T cells in tuberculosis listed by TCRdb under 2018. With respect to the entire study: The study combined CD1B tetramers and high-throughput TCR immunosequencing to characterize T cells specific for the mycobacterial lipid antigen glucose monomycolate (GMM). IGRA-negative adolescents, IGRA-positive adolescents with latent tuberculosis and adults with active tuberculosis, more than 9 per group, were compared in a South African clinical cohort.

The paper as a whole reports these results and caveats: Clinical samples were selected based on the availability of cryopreserved specimens, with adults included as active tuberculosis cases and adolescents included as controls. Compared with IGRA-negative controls, TCR-alpha repertoires from active tuberculosis had smaller mean NN-distances to GMM-specific TCRs, which suggests that these TCRs underwent clonal expansion. Using GEM motif frequencies, a classifier achieved under 75% accuracy, whereas a classifier built on the diverse GMM-specific repertoire got to under 90% accuracy (AUROC more than 0.85). Shorter CDR3-alpha lengths in active tuberculosis patients partly drove the smaller NN-distances, and the TCR-beta difference was not statistically significant.

With regard to this clone: This clone's antigen is unknown. Qualities for individual bases were not recorded, and no much larger clone is one base off.

The germline V gene sets CDR1 to KGHSH and CDR2 to LQKENI. Relative to germline, V is missing 8 bases and J is missing 3 bases, with 6 bases of the junction outside any gene match. Measured from the cysteine to the phenylalanine, the CDR3 is 13 residues long. The read is trimmed to its CDR3 DNA, 39 bases read in frame from base 1. At study entry, a tuberculin skin test and the QuantiFERON-TB GOLD In-Tube IGRA were used to screen adolescents for latent tuberculosis infection. Unsorted cryopreserved PBMC were immunosequenced, covering on average about 100,000 T cells per clinical donor. Eleven high schools in the Worcester region of the Western Cape, South Africa, served as enrollment sites for adolescents aged 12 to 18 years. Around 10 M. tuberculosis-infected and some ten uninfected adolescents were selected with matching for age and sex. Adolescent PBMC were isolated from freshly drawn heparinized blood by density centrifugation and cryopreserved.

TCR libraries were generated with the immunoSEQ multiplex PCR assay, using TCR-beta and/or TCR-alpha/delta assays for each sample. Amplified TCR libraries were sequenced on the Illumina high-throughput platform. For the original study's pipeline: Clustering and dimensionality reduction relied on pairwise TCRdist distances among GMM-specific receptors from T cells that were either sorted ex vivo or expanded in vitro. Each clinical repertoire was scored by mean NN-distance, the average TCRdist to the nearest 10% of tetramer-positive reference sequences. GEM TCR motif frequency was calculated as the fraction of unique TCRs that matched known GEM sequences by V/J usage and CDR3 length. Active tuberculosis was classified by linear discriminant analysis with leave-one-out cross-validation, implemented in scikit-learn. TCRdb retrieved this table from immuneACCESS and kept in-frame rearrangements only. Not all clones are present; in checked studies, unresolved V genes account for under half, and no reason is known for the remainder. V, J and clone size derive from that table, while D and trimming were established from the DNA sequence. For this sample there are 45,000 or so clones; about 96% appear just once. The ten largest clones add up to 7% to 9% of the sample.

The chain is made from TRBV18 and TRBJ1-1, and 7 junction bases match TRBD1. The TCR sequence derives from a donor aged 10-29 years with latent tuberculosis or without tuberculosis infection. The sample taken for sequencing was PBMCs. At the DNA level, the sequence is TGTGCCAGCGGCACAGGGGCAGACACTGAAGCTTTCTTT. Its amino acids are CASGTGADTEAFF.